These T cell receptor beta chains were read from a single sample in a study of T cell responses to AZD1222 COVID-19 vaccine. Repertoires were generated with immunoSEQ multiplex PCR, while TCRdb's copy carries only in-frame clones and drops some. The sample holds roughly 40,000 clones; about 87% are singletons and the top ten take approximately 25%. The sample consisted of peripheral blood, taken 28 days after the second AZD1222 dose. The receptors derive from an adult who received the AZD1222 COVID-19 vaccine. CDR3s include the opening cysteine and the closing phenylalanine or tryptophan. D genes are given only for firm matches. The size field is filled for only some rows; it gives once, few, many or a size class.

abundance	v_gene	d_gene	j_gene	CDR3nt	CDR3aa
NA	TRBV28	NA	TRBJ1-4	TGTGCCAGCACATCAACTAATGAAAAACTGTTTTTT	CASTSTNEKLFF
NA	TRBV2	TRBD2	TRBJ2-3	TGTGCCAGCAGTGAAGGACTAGCGGGGAGGGATACGCAGTATTTT	CASSEGLAGRDTQYF
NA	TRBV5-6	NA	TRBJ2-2	TGTGCCAGCAGCACTGGACGGGCCACCGGGGAGCTGTTTTTT	CASSTGRATGELFF
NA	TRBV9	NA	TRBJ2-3	TGTGCCAGCAGCGTAGAAGGGTCGGATACGCAGTATTTT	CASSVEGSDTQYF
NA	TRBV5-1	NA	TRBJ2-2	TGCGCCAGCAGCTTGAGCCAGGTCGCCGGGGAGCTGTTTTTT	CASSLSQVAGELFF
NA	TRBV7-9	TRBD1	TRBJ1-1	TGTGCCAGCAGCTTATCTGGGACAGGGGGCAATGAAGCTTTCTTT	CASSLSGTGGNEAFF
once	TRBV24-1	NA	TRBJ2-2	TGTGCCACCAGTGAACGGGGGTCCGGGGAGCTGTTTTTT	CATSERGSGELFF
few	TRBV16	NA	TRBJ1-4	TGTGCCAGCAGCCAATCGAGTAGGGTGGAAAAACTGTTTTTT	CASSQSSRVEKLFF
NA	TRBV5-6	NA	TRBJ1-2	TGTGCCAGCAGCTTGGAATCGCGGGGCTATGGCTACACCTTC	CASSLESRGYGYTF
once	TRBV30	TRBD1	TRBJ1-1	TGTGCCTGGAGTGCGACAGGGGACACTGAAGCTTTCTTT	CAWSATGDTEAFF
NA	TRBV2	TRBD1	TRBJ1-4	TGTGCCAGCAGCCGGCAGGGGGCGAATAATGAAAAACTGTTTTTT	CASSRQGANNEKLFF
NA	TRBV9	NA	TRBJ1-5	TGTGCCAGCAGCGTAGGGGGTAGCAATCAGCCCCAGCATTTT	CASSVGGSNQPQHF
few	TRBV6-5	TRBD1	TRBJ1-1	TGTGCCAGCAGTCCCGGGACAGTCATGAACACTGAAGCTTTCTTT	CASSPGTVMNTEAFF
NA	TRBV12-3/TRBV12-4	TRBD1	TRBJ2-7	TGTGCCAGCAACCTCGACAGGGCCGGCGAGCAGTACTTC	CASNLDRAGEQYF
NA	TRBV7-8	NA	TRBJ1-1	TGTGCCAGCGTCCAGGTCGGGAACACTGAAGCTTTCTTT	CASVQVGNTEAFF
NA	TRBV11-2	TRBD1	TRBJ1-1	TGTGCCAGCAGCGTTCAGGGGGTAGGCACTGAAGCTTTCTTT	CASSVQGVGTEAFF
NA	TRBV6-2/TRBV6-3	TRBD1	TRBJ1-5	TGTGCCAGCAGTCCCCGGACAGGGGTGAGCAATCAGCCCCAGCATTTT	CASSPRTGVSNQPQHF
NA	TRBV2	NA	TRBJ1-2	TGTGCCAGCCACATTGGCCACTATGGCTACACCTTC	CASHIGHYGYTF
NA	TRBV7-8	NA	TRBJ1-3	TGTGCCAGCAGCATTTCCGGTTACACCTCGAAGGGTGGAAACACCATATATTTT	CASSISGYTSKGGNTIYF
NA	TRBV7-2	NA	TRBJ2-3	TGTGCCAGCAGTCCAGAAAGAACAGATACGCAGTATTTT	CASSPERTDTQYF
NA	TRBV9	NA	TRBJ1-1	TGTGCCAGCAGCCTCGAAGCACCCAAGAACACTGAAGCTTTCTTT	CASSLEAPKNTEAFF
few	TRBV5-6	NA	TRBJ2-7	TGTGCCAGCAGCTTGGGGGGACTTTCCTCCTACGAGCAGTACTTC	CASSLGGLSSYEQYF
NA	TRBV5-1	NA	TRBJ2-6	TGCGCCAGCAGCTTGACTGCTGGGGCCAACGTCCTGACTTTC	CASSLTAGANVLTF
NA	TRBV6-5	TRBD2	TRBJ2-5	TGTGCCAGCACGGGGACTACAAAAGAGACCCAGTACTTC	CASTGTTKETQYF
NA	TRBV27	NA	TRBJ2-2	TGTGCCAGCAGTTTAGGGAACACCGGGGAGCTGTTTTTT	CASSLGNTGELFF
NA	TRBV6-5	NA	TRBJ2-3	TGTGCCAGCAGTCCCCCCGGGACTACGCAGTATTTT	CASSPPGTTQYF
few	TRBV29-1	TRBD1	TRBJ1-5	TGCAGCGTTACTCAGGGGGCAGGGCAGCCCCAGCATTTT	CSVTQGAGQPQHF
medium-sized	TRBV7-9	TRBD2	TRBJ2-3	TGTGCCAGCAGCCCACAGACTAGCGGGAGCACAGATACGCAGTATTTT	CASSPQTSGSTDTQYF
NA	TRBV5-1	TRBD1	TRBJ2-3	TGCGCCAGCAGCTCACAGGGGCGTACTAGCACAGATACGCAGTATTTT	CASSSQGRTSTDTQYF
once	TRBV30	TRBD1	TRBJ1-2	TGTGCCTGGAGTTTCCTAGGGACAGGGACCTATGGCTACACCTTC	CAWSFLGTGTYGYTF
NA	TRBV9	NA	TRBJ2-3	TGTGCCAGCAGCTCCCGCTACAGGGAGGGGGATACGCAGTATTTT	CASSSRYREGDTQYF
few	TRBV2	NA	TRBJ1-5	TGTGCCAGCAGTGAAGGAGCGAGGGGACCCAATCAGCCCCAGCATTTT	CASSEGARGPNQPQHF
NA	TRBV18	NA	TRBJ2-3	TGTGCCAGCTCACCCCTGGCCAGTCGCACAGATACGCAGTATTTT	CASSPLASRTDTQYF
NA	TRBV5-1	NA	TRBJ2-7	TGCGCCAGCAGCCCGGGGGATTTAATCGGCGAGCAGTACTTC	CASSPGDLIGEQYF
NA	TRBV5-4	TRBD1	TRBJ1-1	TGTGCCAGCGGAGAAACCGGGACAGGGTCTACTGAAGCTTTCTTT	CASGETGTGSTEAFF
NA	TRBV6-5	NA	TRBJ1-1	TGTGCCAGCAGTTACTTACAGGCAGACACTGAAGCTTTCTTT	CASSYLQADTEAFF
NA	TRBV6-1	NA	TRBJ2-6	TGTGCCAGCAGTGAAGCTACTGGGGCCAACGTCCTGACTTTC	CASSEATGANVLTF
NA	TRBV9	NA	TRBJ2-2	TGTGCCAGCAGCGTAGCTACTTTAGGGCCCGCGAACACCGGGGAGCTGTTTTTT	CASSVATLGPANTGELFF
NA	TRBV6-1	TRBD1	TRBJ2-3	TGTGCCAGCAGTGAAGCCCCCATAAGACAGGGATGGACGCAGTATTTT	CASSEAPIRQGWTQYF
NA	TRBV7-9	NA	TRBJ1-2	TGTGCCAGCAGCGACGAGTACAGGTACCACCTCTATGGCTACACCTTC	CASSDEYRYHLYGYTF
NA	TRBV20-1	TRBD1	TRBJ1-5	TGCAGTGCTAGTAGGGGGACAGGGGGCAATCCTCAGCCCCAGCATTTT	CSASRGTGGNPQPQHF
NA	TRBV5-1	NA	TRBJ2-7	TGCGCCAGCAGCTCATTCGGGGAGCAGTACTTC	CASSSFGEQYF
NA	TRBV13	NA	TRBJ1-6	TGTGCCAGCAGCTTAGATCGGACAGACCCTTCACCCCTCCACTTT	CASSLDRTDPSPLHF
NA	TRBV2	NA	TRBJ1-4	TGTGCCAGCCAGGGGCTACCAAATGAAAAACTGTTTTTT	CASQGLPNEKLFF
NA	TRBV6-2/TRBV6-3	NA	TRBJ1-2	TGTGCCAGCAGTTACTCCAGGCTTGCTAACTATGGCTACACCTTC	CASSYSRLANYGYTF
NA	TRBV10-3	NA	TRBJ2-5	TGTGCCATCAACTCATCACCCAAAGGGGCAGAGACCCAGTACTTC	CAINSSPKGAETQYF